The rows below give T cell receptor beta chains drawn from one sample of a study of cytomegalovirus exposure and HLA in healthy donors. The method was immunoSEQ multiplex PCR; TCRdb's version includes in-frame clones alone and lacks a portion of them. The table shows some 100,000 clones, with 65% to 90% occurring only once. What was sequenced was PBMCs. These receptors came from a woman aged 25-40 years in good health and CMV-seronegative. Each CDR3 is given with its conserved first and last residue. Each record gives: D gene, clone size, CDR3 length, V gene, J gene, CDR3 DNA, CDR3 protein. D genes are given only for firm matches. Some rows mark clone size as missing; the rest say once, few, many or name a class of expanded clone.

D gene: TRBD2
clone size: NA
CDR3 length: 15
V gene: TRBV28
J gene: TRBJ2-2
CDR3 DNA: TGTGCCAGCAGTTTACTAGCGGGAGTTACCGGGGAGCTGTTTTTT
CDR3 protein: CASSLLAGVTGELFF

D gene: NA
clone size: NA
CDR3 length: 13
V gene: TRBV19
J gene: TRBJ2-5
CDR3 DNA: TGTGCCAGTAGTATAGACCTCCAAGAGACCCAGTACTTC
CDR3 protein: CASSIDLQETQYF

D gene: NA
clone size: few
CDR3 length: 13
V gene: TRBV5-1
J gene: TRBJ2-1
CDR3 DNA: TGCGCCAGCAGCTTACAGGGATTGAATGAGCAGTTCTTC
CDR3 protein: CASSLQGLNEQFF

D gene: TRBD1
clone size: NA
CDR3 length: 14
V gene: TRBV25-1
J gene: TRBJ1-2
CDR3 DNA: TGTGCCAGCAGATGGACAGGGGAAGTGGATGGCTACACCTTC
CDR3 protein: CASRWTGEVDGYTF

D gene: NA
clone size: NA
CDR3 length: 16
V gene: TRBV28
J gene: TRBJ1-4
CDR3 DNA: TGTGCCAGCAAGAAAAACCTATCAGGGGTTAGCGAAAAACTGTTTTTT
CDR3 protein: CASKKNLSGVSEKLFF

D gene: TRBD1
clone size: NA
CDR3 length: 14
V gene: TRBV27
J gene: TRBJ2-3
CDR3 DNA: TGTGCCAGCAGGACAGGGAGTGCCACAGATACGCAGTATTTT
CDR3 protein: CASRTGSATDTQYF

D gene: TRBD2
clone size: NA
CDR3 length: 16
V gene: TRBV13
J gene: TRBJ2-5
CDR3 DNA: TGTGCCAGCAGCTTGACTAGCGGGAGGGCCGAAGAGACCCAGTACTTC
CDR3 protein: CASSLTSGRAEETQYF

D gene: TRBD1
clone size: NA
CDR3 length: 14
V gene: TRBV29-1
J gene: TRBJ2-3
CDR3 DNA: TGCAGCGTTGCCGGGACAGGGAGCACAGATACGCAGTATTTT
CDR3 protein: CSVAGTGSTDTQYF

D gene: NA
clone size: once
CDR3 length: 16
V gene: TRBV7-2
J gene: TRBJ2-7
CDR3 DNA: TGTGCCAGCAGCTTAGTATCGGGGAACAAGGCCTACGAGCAGTACTTC
CDR3 protein: CASSLVSGNKAYEQYF

D gene: TRBD2
clone size: NA
CDR3 length: 15
V gene: TRBV19
J gene: TRBJ2-1
CDR3 DNA: TGTGCCAGTAGTTCAGGGACTAGCGGGAACAATGAGCAGTTCTTC
CDR3 protein: CASSSGTSGNNEQFF

D gene: TRBD1
clone size: NA
CDR3 length: 15
V gene: TRBV4-3
J gene: TRBJ1-2
CDR3 DNA: TGCGCCAGCAGCCAGGGGGACAGCGCGCGCTATGGCTACACCTTC
CDR3 protein: CASSQGDSARYGYTF

D gene: NA
clone size: NA
CDR3 length: 14
V gene: TRBV29-1
J gene: TRBJ1-1
CDR3 DNA: TGCAGCGTTGAATTCGCGTCAGGGAACACTGAAGCTTTCTTT
CDR3 protein: CSVEFASGNTEAFF

D gene: NA
clone size: NA
CDR3 length: 15
V gene: TRBV29-1
J gene: TRBJ2-5
CDR3 DNA: TGCAGCGTTGTTGGAGGGGCCGGAGGGCGAGAGACCCAGTACTTC
CDR3 protein: CSVVGGAGGRETQYF

D gene: TRBD2
clone size: NA
CDR3 length: 16
V gene: TRBV11-2
J gene: TRBJ2-1
CDR3 DNA: TGTGCCAGCAGCCCGTCCGGGGGGAGAATCTACAATGAGCAGTTCTTC
CDR3 protein: CASSPSGGRIYNEQFF

D gene: NA
clone size: NA
CDR3 length: 15
V gene: TRBV6-1
J gene: TRBJ2-2
CDR3 DNA: TGTGCCAGCAGTGAATGGTCAGTCAACACCGGGGAGCTGTTTTTT
CDR3 protein: CASSEWSVNTGELFF

D gene: NA
clone size: NA
CDR3 length: 14
V gene: TRBV29-1
J gene: TRBJ1-1
CDR3 DNA: TGCAGCGTCGATAACAGGTTAACGAACACTGAAGCTTTCTTT
CDR3 protein: CSVDNRLTNTEAFF

D gene: TRBD1
clone size: NA
CDR3 length: 14
V gene: TRBV2
J gene: TRBJ1-5
CDR3 DNA: TGTGCCAGCAGCGGGGACAGGGGGCCTCAGCCCCAGCATTTT
CDR3 protein: CASSGDRGPQPQHF

D gene: NA
clone size: NA
CDR3 length: 15
V gene: TRBV5-1
J gene: TRBJ1-2
CDR3 DNA: TGCGCCAGCAGCAGAAGAACAGGGACCAACTATGGCTACACCTTC
CDR3 protein: CASSRRTGTNYGYTF

D gene: TRBD1
clone size: NA
CDR3 length: 18
V gene: TRBV4-1
J gene: TRBJ2-1
CDR3 DNA: TGCGCCAGCAGCCGCCGGGACAGGGTCAGACAACAGGTGAATGAGCAGTTCTTC
CDR3 protein: CASSRRDRVRQQVNEQFF

D gene: NA
clone size: NA
CDR3 length: 15
V gene: TRBV25-1
J gene: TRBJ1-5
CDR3 DNA: TGTGCCAGCAGTGGCCATCCCTCGGGCAATCAGCCCCAGCATTTT
CDR3 protein: CASSGHPSGNQPQHF

D gene: NA
clone size: few
CDR3 length: 15
V gene: TRBV6-1
J gene: TRBJ2-5
CDR3 DNA: TGTGCCAGCAGTGAGTTTTCTAGAGTACAAGAGACCCAGTACTTC
CDR3 protein: CASSEFSRVQETQYF

D gene: NA
clone size: NA
CDR3 length: 14
V gene: TRBV4-2
J gene: TRBJ1-1
CDR3 DNA: TGTGCCAGCAGCCCTCTGGACAAAAACACTGAAGCTTTCTTT
CDR3 protein: CASSPLDKNTEAFF

D gene: NA
clone size: NA
CDR3 length: 18
V gene: TRBV7-2
J gene: TRBJ1-5
CDR3 DNA: TGTGCCAGCAGCGGAACAGGGACACAGATTCGTAGCAATCAGCCCCAGCATTTT
CDR3 protein: CASSGTGTQIRSNQPQHF

D gene: NA
clone size: NA
CDR3 length: 16
V gene: TRBV7-3
J gene: TRBJ2-3
CDR3 DNA: TGTGCCAGCAGCTTAACCCCCCAGGGGCACACAGATACGCAGTATTTT
CDR3 protein: CASSLTPQGHTDTQYF

D gene: NA
clone size: NA
CDR3 length: 15
V gene: TRBV7-2
J gene: TRBJ2-7
CDR3 DNA: TGTGCCAGCAGCCTACGACAGGTGGGGCTTTACGAGCAGTACTTC
CDR3 protein: CASSLRQVGLYEQYF

D gene: NA
clone size: NA
CDR3 length: 16
V gene: TRBV18
J gene: TRBJ2-3
CDR3 DNA: TGTGCCAGCTCACCAGATGAGTCTCCTAGCACAGATACGCAGTATTTT
CDR3 protein: CASSPDESPSTDTQYF

D gene: NA
clone size: NA
CDR3 length: 16
V gene: TRBV21-1
J gene: TRBJ1-1
CDR3 DNA: TGTGCCAGCAGCAGGACCCACGACAGCCCCGCCACTGAAGCTTTCTTT
CDR3 protein: CASSRTHDSPATEAFF

D gene: NA
clone size: NA
CDR3 length: 12
V gene: TRBV7-9
J gene: TRBJ2-5
CDR3 DNA: TGTGCCAGCAGCGAACAGAGGGGGTTTGAGTACTTC
CDR3 protein: CASSEQRGFEYF

D gene: NA
clone size: few
CDR3 length: 15
V gene: TRBV4-3
J gene: TRBJ2-1
CDR3 DNA: TGCGCCAGCAGCCAAGGGGAGGTATCCTACAATGAGCAGTTCTTC
CDR3 protein: CASSQGEVSYNEQFF

D gene: TRBD1
clone size: NA
CDR3 length: 13
V gene: TRBV29-1
J gene: TRBJ1-2
CDR3 DNA: TGCAGCGTTGCGGCAGGGGGACTCTATGGCTACACCTTC
CDR3 protein: CSVAAGGLYGYTF

D gene: TRBD2
clone size: NA
CDR3 length: 17
V gene: TRBV5-1
J gene: TRBJ2-3
CDR3 DNA: TGCGCCAGCAGCTTGGTTGTTAGCGGGACTAGCACAGATACGCAGTATTTT
CDR3 protein: CASSLVVSGTSTDTQYF

D gene: NA
clone size: few
CDR3 length: 17
V gene: TRBV7-2
J gene: TRBJ2-7
CDR3 DNA: TGTGCCAGCAGCTTAGCGCGACTAGACGAGAGCTCCTACGAGCAGTACTTC
CDR3 protein: CASSLARLDESSYEQYF

D gene: TRBD2
clone size: NA
CDR3 length: 16
V gene: TRBV19
J gene: TRBJ2-2
CDR3 DNA: TGTGCCAGTAGGGGAATAGCGGGAAGGGGCACCGGGGAGCTGTTTTTT
CDR3 protein: CASRGIAGRGTGELFF

D gene: TRBD2
clone size: NA
CDR3 length: 15
V gene: TRBV5-1
J gene: TRBJ2-1
CDR3 DNA: TGCGCCAGCAGCTTGGGAGCGGGATGGGACAATGAGCAGTTCTTC
CDR3 protein: CASSLGAGWDNEQFF

D gene: NA
clone size: NA
CDR3 length: 14
V gene: TRBV19
J gene: TRBJ2-5
CDR3 DNA: TGTGCCAGTAGACCGTCAGGCGGGATTGAGACCCAGTACTTC
CDR3 protein: CASRPSGGIETQYF

D gene: TRBD2
clone size: NA
CDR3 length: 16
V gene: TRBV10-2
J gene: TRBJ2-5
CDR3 DNA: TGCGCCAGCAGTGAGTCGGTGGGGACTAGTAAAGAGACCCAGTACTTC
CDR3 protein: CASSESVGTSKETQYF

D gene: TRBD1
clone size: NA
CDR3 length: 13
V gene: TRBV7-9
J gene: TRBJ1-4
CDR3 DNA: TGTGCCAGCAGCTCCATCCTAACAGGGGATGAGTTTTTT
CDR3 protein: CASSSILTGDEFF

D gene: TRBD2
clone size: NA
CDR3 length: 18
V gene: TRBV10-3
J gene: TRBJ2-1
CDR3 DNA: TGTGCCATCAGTGAGCGACTAGCGGGAGGGAGCTCCTACAATGAGCAGTTCTTC
CDR3 protein: CAISERLAGGSSYNEQFF

D gene: NA
clone size: NA
CDR3 length: 14
V gene: TRBV7-2
J gene: TRBJ1-2
CDR3 DNA: TGTGCCAGCCTGAGCGTACAGGGCGGCAGGGGCTACACCTTC
CDR3 protein: CASLSVQGGRGYTF

D gene: TRBD2
clone size: NA
CDR3 length: 15
V gene: TRBV6-1
J gene: TRBJ2-1
CDR3 DNA: TGTGCCAGCAGTGTTACTAGCGGGAGGGCCATTGAGCAGTTCTTC
CDR3 protein: CASSVTSGRAIEQFF

D gene: TRBD2
clone size: NA
CDR3 length: 16
V gene: TRBV7-2
J gene: TRBJ2-3
CDR3 DNA: TGTGCCAGCAGCTTAGAGGGGACTAGTGGCGGCGATACGCAGTATTTT
CDR3 protein: CASSLEGTSGGDTQYF

D gene: TRBD1
clone size: NA
CDR3 length: 16
V gene: TRBV18
J gene: TRBJ1-1
CDR3 DNA: TGTGCCAGCTCCGACCCACGGCCAGGGGGGAACACTGAAGCTTTCTTT
CDR3 protein: CASSDPRPGGNTEAFF

D gene: TRBD1
clone size: few
CDR3 length: 15
V gene: TRBV29-1
J gene: TRBJ2-1
CDR3 DNA: TGCAGCGTTGAGTGGAGGGACAGGGGTTTCAATGAGCAGTTCTTC
CDR3 protein: CSVEWRDRGFNEQFF

D gene: NA
clone size: NA
CDR3 length: 11
V gene: TRBV7-9
J gene: TRBJ1-2
CDR3 DNA: TGTTCCAGCAGCTTAGAGGGGCCTCGGACCTTC
CDR3 protein: CSSSLEGPRTF

D gene: NA
clone size: NA
CDR3 length: 17
V gene: TRBV7-6
J gene: TRBJ2-5
CDR3 DNA: TGTGCCAGCAGCACGACCCCCCCTAGCGCCCTCCAAGAGACCCAGTACTTC
CDR3 protein: CASSTTPPSALQETQYF

D gene: TRBD2
clone size: few
CDR3 length: 15
V gene: TRBV10-1
J gene: TRBJ2-1
CDR3 DNA: TGCGCCAGCAGTGAGCTAGCGGGAGGGCATAATGAGCAGTTCTTC
CDR3 protein: CASSELAGGHNEQFF

D gene: TRBD1
clone size: few
CDR3 length: 17
V gene: TRBV27
J gene: TRBJ1-6
CDR3 DNA: TGTGCCAGCAGTTTATCCAGGGGGCTACTAAATAATTCACCCCTCCACTTT
CDR3 protein: CASSLSRGLLNNSPLHF

D gene: NA
clone size: NA
CDR3 length: 15
V gene: TRBV30
J gene: TRBJ1-6
CDR3 DNA: TGTGCCTGGAGTGCCCCGGGGGGCAGTGGTTCACCCCTCCACTTT
CDR3 protein: CAWSAPGGSGSPLHF

D gene: TRBD1
clone size: NA
CDR3 length: 15
V gene: TRBV11-2
J gene: TRBJ1-2
CDR3 DNA: TGTGCCAGCAGCTTAGGGGGCCCCGGGACAGTTGGCTACACCTTC
CDR3 protein: CASSLGGPGTVGYTF

D gene: NA
clone size: NA
CDR3 length: 13
V gene: TRBV29-1
J gene: TRBJ1-2
CDR3 DNA: TGCAGCGCCACAACGGGGGCTAACTATGGCTACACCTTC
CDR3 protein: CSATTGANYGYTF

D gene: TRBD1
clone size: few
CDR3 length: 15
V gene: TRBV5-4
J gene: TRBJ2-3
CDR3 DNA: TGTGCCAGCAGCATTGCGGGACAGGGAATTTATACGCAGTATTTT
CDR3 protein: CASSIAGQGIYTQYF

D gene: TRBD1
clone size: few
CDR3 length: 16
V gene: TRBV28
J gene: TRBJ2-5
CDR3 DNA: TGTGCCAGCAGTTTTGATAGGTGGGACAGGGGACAGACCCAGTACTTC
CDR3 protein: CASSFDRWDRGQTQYF

D gene: NA
clone size: NA
CDR3 length: 15
V gene: TRBV19
J gene: TRBJ2-5
CDR3 DNA: TGTGCCAGTAGTATAGATTTGGACAGAAAAGAGACCCAGTACTTC
CDR3 protein: CASSIDLDRKETQYF

D gene: TRBD2
clone size: NA
CDR3 length: 13
V gene: TRBV7-9
J gene: TRBJ2-7
CDR3 DNA: TGTGCCGGTTCCCTAGCGGGAGAAGACGAGCAGTACTTC
CDR3 protein: CAGSLAGEDEQYF

D gene: NA
clone size: NA
CDR3 length: 14
V gene: TRBV28
J gene: TRBJ2-7
CDR3 DNA: TGTGCCAGCAGTTTCTCAACAGGGTCCTACGAGCAGTACTTC
CDR3 protein: CASSFSTGSYEQYF